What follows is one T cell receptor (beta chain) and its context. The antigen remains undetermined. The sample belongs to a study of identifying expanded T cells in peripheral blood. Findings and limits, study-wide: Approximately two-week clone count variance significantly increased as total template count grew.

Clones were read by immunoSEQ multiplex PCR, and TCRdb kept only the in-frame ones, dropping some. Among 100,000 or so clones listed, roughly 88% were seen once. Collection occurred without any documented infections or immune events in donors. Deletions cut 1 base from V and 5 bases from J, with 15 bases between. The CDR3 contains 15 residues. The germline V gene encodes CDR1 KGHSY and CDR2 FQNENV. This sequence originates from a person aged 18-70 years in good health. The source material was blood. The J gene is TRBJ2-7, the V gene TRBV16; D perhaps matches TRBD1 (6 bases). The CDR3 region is CASSQWQSRGDEQYF. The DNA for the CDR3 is TGTGCCAGCAGCCAATGGCAATCCAGGGGTGACGAGCAGTACTTC. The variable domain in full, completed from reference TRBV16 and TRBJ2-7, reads GEEVAQTPKHLVRGEGQKAKLYCAPIKGHSYVFWYQQVLKNEFKFLISFQNENVFDETGMPKERFSAKCLPNSPCSLEIQATKLEDSAVYFCASSQWQSRGDEQYFGPGTRLTVT.